The entry below gives a single T cell receptor (beta chain) sequence along with its context. The antigen remains unidentified. The germline CDR1 and CDR2 sequences are MDHEN and SYDVKM. The V segment lost 4 bases and the J segment 8 bases; nucleotides outside the gene matches: 5. This CDR3 is 14 amino acids long. These data belong to a study of T cells in Graves' hyperthyroidism and ophthalmopathy. On the basis of clinical symptoms, serum thyroxine and TRAb, thyroid ultrasound and orbital computed tomography, diagnoses were made. RNA transcripts served as the template for amplifying TCR beta CDR3 regions. First-round RT-PCR of the TCR CDR3 relied on the HTBI primer set. A single record per CDR3 protein comes from TCRdb applying MiXCR to the multiplex PCR reads. The sample has a few hundred thousand distinct CDR3 sequences; approximately 18% are singletons. Whole-study results and caveats: In blood, most of the thyroid clonotypes expanded above 0.001 were also present.

The clonotype originates from a young man with Graves' ophthalmopathy. Material for sequencing was blood. The chain uses TRBV28 and TRBJ1-6; 7 bases align to TRBD1. CDR3 residues: CASSSTGTDSPLHF. The CDR3 DNA is TGTGCCAGCAGTTCTACAGGGACAGATTCACCCCTCCACTTT.